The rows below give T cell receptor beta chains drawn from one sample of a study of blood T cell repertoires in COVID-19. Using immunoSEQ multiplex PCR, the repertoire was profiled, and TCRdb retains in-frame clones only, with some absent. The sample lists under 400,000 clones; about 91% were seen once. Sample: peripheral blood. These receptors were taken from a woman aged 25 to 39 with COVID-19, enrolled during active disease. Both conserved end residues are part of each CDR3. Each record gives: CDR3 protein, CDR3 DNA, clone size, J gene, V gene, D gene. The D gene is left open where the match is weak. Clone size is not always given. Where it is, it says once, few, many or a class for expanded clones.

CDR3 protein: CASSVEAGDGNTIYF; CDR3 DNA: TGTGCCAGCAGCGTAGAGGCCGGGGATGGAAACACCATATATTTT; clone size: .; J gene: TRBJ1-3; V gene: TRBV9; D gene: .
CDR3 protein: CASRGTGIRNQPQHF; CDR3 DNA: TGTGCCAGCCGGGGGACAGGGATTCGCAATCAGCCCCAGCATTTT; clone size: .; J gene: TRBJ1-5; V gene: TRBV6-5; D gene: TRBD1
CDR3 protein: CASKTRMAFF; CDR3 DNA: TGTGCCAGTAAGACCAGGATGGCTTTCTTT; clone size: .; J gene: TRBJ1-1; V gene: TRBV2; D gene: .
CDR3 protein: CASGLVPGGGAGGYTF; CDR3 DNA: TGTGCTAGTGGTTTGGTACCCGGCGGTGGAGCCGGGGGCTACACCTTC; clone size: .; J gene: TRBJ1-2; V gene: TRBV12-5; D gene: .
CDR3 protein: CASSEATGGHETQYF; CDR3 DNA: TGTGCCAGTAGTGAAGCGACAGGGGGCCACGAGACCCAGTACTTC; clone size: .; J gene: TRBJ2-5; V gene: TRBV19; D gene: TRBD1
CDR3 protein: CASSPRSGGMVVLTDTQYF; CDR3 DNA: TGTGCCAGCAGCCCTAGGAGCGGGGGAATGGTGGTTCTTACAGATACGCAGTATTTT; clone size: once; J gene: TRBJ2-3; V gene: TRBV7-9; D gene: TRBD2
CDR3 protein: CATSRAPPDEQFF; CDR3 DNA: TGTGCCACCAGCAGGGCCCCCCCAGATGAGCAGTTCTTC; clone size: .; J gene: TRBJ2-1; V gene: TRBV15; D gene: .
CDR3 protein: CASSHLGYNEQFF; CDR3 DNA: TGTGCCAGCAGCCATCTAGGTTACAATGAGCAGTTCTTC; clone size: .; J gene: TRBJ2-1; V gene: TRBV9; D gene: .
CDR3 protein: CASSIGRVDQPQHF; CDR3 DNA: TGTGCCAGTAGTATAGGCAGGGTTGATCAGCCCCAGCATTTT; clone size: .; J gene: TRBJ1-5; V gene: TRBV19; D gene: .
CDR3 protein: CASSLAGTAYSGANVLTF; CDR3 DNA: TGTGCCAGCAGCTTGGCAGGGACAGCCTACTCTGGGGCCAACGTCCTGACTTTC; clone size: .; J gene: TRBJ2-6; V gene: TRBV5-6; D gene: TRBD1
CDR3 protein: CASSVGTGGLNSPLHF; CDR3 DNA: TGTGCCAGCAGCGTAGGCACAGGGGGCCTTAATTCACCCCTTCACTTT; clone size: once; J gene: TRBJ1-6; V gene: TRBV9; D gene: TRBD1
CDR3 protein: CASTLLAGGPNEQFF; CDR3 DNA: TGTGCCAGCACCTTACTAGCGGGGGGGCCAAATGAGCAGTTCTTC; clone size: .; J gene: TRBJ2-1; V gene: TRBV6-5; D gene: TRBD2
CDR3 protein: CASSPDREDYGYTF; CDR3 DNA: TGCGCCAGCAGTCCAGACAGGGAGGACTATGGCTACACCTTC; clone size: .; J gene: TRBJ1-2; V gene: TRBV4-3; D gene: TRBD1
CDR3 protein: CASSPRSLTTGSEQFF; CDR3 DNA: TGTGCCAGCAGTCCACGGAGCCTAACTACCGGGAGTGAGCAGTTCTTC; clone size: .; J gene: TRBJ2-1; V gene: TRBV27; D gene: .
CDR3 protein: CASKSTDRGHEISPLHF; CDR3 DNA: TGCGCCAGCAAAAGCACAGACAGGGGGCACGAGATTTCACCCCTCCACTTT; clone size: .; J gene: TRBJ1-6; V gene: TRBV10-1; D gene: TRBD1
CDR3 protein: CTSSQEPGYNGYTF; CDR3 DNA: TGCACCAGCAGCCAAGAACCAGGGTATAATGGCTACACCTTC; clone size: .; J gene: TRBJ1-2; V gene: TRBV1; D gene: .
CDR3 protein: CASRTVPTDTQYF; CDR3 DNA: TGTGCCAGCAGGACAGTCCCCACAGATACGCAGTATTTT; clone size: .; J gene: TRBJ2-3; V gene: TRBV5-4; D gene: .
CDR3 protein: CARDRGPYNEQFF; CDR3 DNA: TGCGCCAGGGACAGGGGTCCCTACAATGAGCAGTTCTTC; clone size: .; J gene: TRBJ2-1; V gene: TRBV10-1; D gene: TRBD1
CDR3 protein: CASSLDPNSNTEAFF; CDR3 DNA: TGTGCCAGCAGCTTAGATCCGAACAGTAACACTGAAGCTTTCTTT; clone size: .; J gene: TRBJ1-1; V gene: TRBV11-3; D gene: .
CDR3 protein: CASSIHGQAAEAFF; CDR3 DNA: TGTGCCAGCAGTATACACGGACAGGCGGCTGAAGCTTTCTTT; clone size: .; J gene: TRBJ1-1; V gene: TRBV6-5; D gene: TRBD1
CDR3 protein: CASSLVGGADTQYF; CDR3 DNA: TGTGCCAGCAGCTTAGTCGGCGGGGCAGATACGCAGTATTTT; clone size: .; J gene: TRBJ2-3; V gene: TRBV7-3; D gene: .
CDR3 protein: CASSQDEGTYSEQFF; CDR3 DNA: TGCGCCAGCAGCCAAGACGAGGGGACTTATAGTGAGCAGTTCTTC; clone size: .; J gene: TRBJ2-1; V gene: TRBV4-1; D gene: .
CDR3 protein: CASSQQQGGYGYTF; CDR3 DNA: TGTGCCAGCAGCCAACAACAGGGGGGCTATGGCTACACCTTC; clone size: .; J gene: TRBJ1-2; V gene: TRBV4-2; D gene: TRBD1
CDR3 protein: CASSGTEYGYTF; CDR3 DNA: TGTGCCAGCAGCGGGACAGAATATGGCTACACCTTC; clone size: .; J gene: TRBJ1-2; V gene: TRBV12-3/TRBV12-4; D gene: TRBD1
CDR3 protein: CASSPGTGINEKLFF; CDR3 DNA: TGTGCCAGCAGCCCAGGGACAGGCATTAATGAAAAACTGTTTTTT; clone size: .; J gene: TRBJ1-4; V gene: TRBV7-2; D gene: TRBD1
CDR3 protein: CASSLGQASSGNTIYF; CDR3 DNA: TGTGCCAGCAGCTTGGGACAGGCCAGCTCTGGAAACACCATATATTTT; clone size: .; J gene: TRBJ1-3; V gene: TRBV11-2; D gene: TRBD1
CDR3 protein: CATRPRGDQETQYF; CDR3 DNA: TGTGCCACTAGGCCGCGGGGGGACCAAGAGACCCAGTACTTC; clone size: few; J gene: TRBJ2-5; V gene: TRBV2; D gene: TRBD2
CDR3 protein: CASSLVLNTEAFF; CDR3 DNA: TGTGCCAGCAGCTTAGTCCTAAACACTGAAGCTTTCTTT; clone size: .; J gene: TRBJ1-1; V gene: TRBV7-2; D gene: .
CDR3 protein: CASSPEQGYNSPLHF; CDR3 DNA: TGTGCCAGCAGCCCGGAACAGGGGTATAATTCACCCCTCCACTTT; clone size: .; J gene: TRBJ1-6; V gene: TRBV7-2; D gene: TRBD1
CDR3 protein: CASSWAYYGYTF; CDR3 DNA: TGTGCCAGCAGTTGGGCGTACTATGGCTACACCTTC; clone size: .; J gene: TRBJ1-2; V gene: TRBV28; D gene: .
CDR3 protein: CASSPIRQGTYNSPLHF; CDR3 DNA: TGTGCCAGCAGCCCGATCCGACAGGGAACCTATAATTCACCCCTCCACTTT; clone size: .; J gene: TRBJ1-6; V gene: TRBV6-2/TRBV6-3; D gene: TRBD1
CDR3 protein: CAWSVRGSSYNEQFF; CDR3 DNA: TGTGCCTGGAGTGTTCGGGGGAGCTCCTACAATGAGCAGTTCTTC; clone size: .; J gene: TRBJ2-1; V gene: TRBV30; D gene: .
CDR3 protein: CASSPLGTGGTGELFF; CDR3 DNA: TGTGCCAGCTCACCCCTCGGGACAGGGGGCACCGGGGAGCTGTTTTTT; clone size: .; J gene: TRBJ2-2; V gene: TRBV18; D gene: TRBD1
CDR3 protein: CASSWGRVQYF; CDR3 DNA: TGTGCCAGCAGTTGGGGCCGGGTCCAGTACTTC; clone size: .; J gene: TRBJ2-5; V gene: TRBV27; D gene: .
CDR3 protein: CASSPTPNTEAFF; CDR3 DNA: TGTGCCAGCAGCCCTACTCCGAACACTGAAGCTTTCTTT; clone size: .; J gene: TRBJ1-1; V gene: TRBV7-2; D gene: .
CDR3 protein: CAWSTGHPKEQYF; CDR3 DNA: TGTGCCTGGAGTACAGGACACCCTAAAGAGCAGTACTTC; clone size: .; J gene: TRBJ2-7; V gene: TRBV30; D gene: .
CDR3 protein: CASSPGQINEKLFF; CDR3 DNA: TGTGCCAGCTCACCGGGACAGATTAATGAAAAACTGTTTTTT; clone size: .; J gene: TRBJ1-4; V gene: TRBV18; D gene: TRBD1
CDR3 protein: CASSRTSGGLSYNEQFF; CDR3 DNA: TGTGCCAGCAGCAGGACTAGCGGGGGCCTCTCCTACAATGAGCAGTTCTTC; clone size: once; J gene: TRBJ2-1; V gene: TRBV7-9; D gene: TRBD2
CDR3 protein: CASSGPNTDTQYF; CDR3 DNA: TGTGCCAGCTCAGGTCCTAACACAGATACGCAGTATTTT; clone size: .; J gene: TRBJ2-3; V gene: TRBV18; D gene: .
CDR3 protein: CASSFMRQGVSSGELFF; CDR3 DNA: TGTGCCAGCAGCTTCATGAGGCAGGGGGTGTCTTCCGGGGAGCTGTTTTTT; clone size: .; J gene: TRBJ2-2; V gene: TRBV5-5; D gene: TRBD1
CDR3 protein: CASSVDRGSYNEQFF; CDR3 DNA: TGCGCCAGCAGTGTCGACAGGGGATCCTACAATGAGCAGTTCTTC; clone size: .; J gene: TRBJ2-1; V gene: TRBV10-1; D gene: TRBD1
CDR3 protein: CASSPPLAGGYNTQYF; CDR3 DNA: TGCGCCAGCAGCCCCCCCTTAGCGGGGGGGTATAATACGCAGTATTTT; clone size: once; J gene: TRBJ2-3; V gene: TRBV5-1; D gene: TRBD2
CDR3 protein: CASSFTTEGRGNQPQHF; CDR3 DNA: TGTGCCAGCAGCTTTACAACGGAGGGTCGGGGCAATCAGCCCCAGCATTTT; clone size: .; J gene: TRBJ1-5; V gene: TRBV5-4; D gene: .
CDR3 protein: CASSAGPFEAFF; CDR3 DNA: TGTGCCAGCAGTGCAGGGCCGTTTGAAGCTTTCTTT; clone size: .; J gene: TRBJ1-1; V gene: TRBV2; D gene: .
CDR3 protein: CASSAGTGQPYEQYF; CDR3 DNA: TGTGCCAGCAGTGCTGGGACAGGGCAGCCCTACGAGCAGTACTTC; clone size: once; J gene: TRBJ2-7; V gene: TRBV14; D gene: TRBD1
CDR3 protein: CASSESGLAKTNGEQFF; CDR3 DNA: TGCGCCAGCAGTGAGTCGGGACTAGCGAAAACAAACGGTGAGCAGTTCTTC; clone size: .; J gene: TRBJ2-1; V gene: TRBV10-1; D gene: TRBD2
CDR3 protein: CASSTGQFRSPLHF; CDR3 DNA: TGTGCCAGTAGTACTGGACAGTTTCGCTCACCCCTCCACTTT; clone size: .; J gene: TRBJ1-6; V gene: TRBV19; D gene: .
CDR3 protein: CASSLDPDRGSPLHF; CDR3 DNA: TGCGCCAGCAGCTTGGATCCGGACAGGGGTTCACCCCTCCACTTT; clone size: .; J gene: TRBJ1-6; V gene: TRBV5-1; D gene: TRBD1
CDR3 protein: CASSVAGGRSNEQFF; CDR3 DNA: TGTGCCAGCAGTGTGGCGGGGGGCCGGAGCAATGAGCAGTTCTTC; clone size: .; J gene: TRBJ2-1; V gene: TRBV2; D gene: TRBD2
CDR3 protein: CASSLVSSGVGNEQFF; CDR3 DNA: TGTGCCAGCAGCTTAGTCTCTAGCGGGGTAGGTAATGAGCAGTTCTTC; clone size: .; J gene: TRBJ2-1; V gene: TRBV7-2; D gene: TRBD2
CDR3 protein: CASSATGTGDGKLFF; CDR3 DNA: TGTGCCAGCAGCGCAACCGGGACAGGGGACGGAAAACTGTTTTTT; clone size: .; J gene: TRBJ1-4; V gene: TRBV7-2; D gene: TRBD1
CDR3 protein: CASSLVSSGQPQHF; CDR3 DNA: TGTGCCAGCAGCTTGGTGAGTTCCGGTCAGCCCCAGCATTTT; clone size: .; J gene: TRBJ1-5; V gene: TRBV5-5; D gene: .
CDR3 protein: CASRESGGEKLFF; CDR3 DNA: TGTGCCAGTCGGGAGTCTGGCGGGGAAAAACTGTTTTTT; clone size: .; J gene: TRBJ1-4; V gene: TRBV19; D gene: .
CDR3 protein: CASSGGLAGVRSYEQYF; CDR3 DNA: TGTGCCAGCAGCGGGGGACTAGCGGGGGTCCGTTCCTACGAGCAGTACTTC; clone size: .; J gene: TRBJ2-7; V gene: TRBV5-6; D gene: TRBD2
CDR3 protein: CAIRGGGSPLHF; CDR3 DNA: TGTGCCATCAGGGGAGGGGGTTCACCCCTCCACTTT; clone size: .; J gene: TRBJ1-6; V gene: TRBV10-3; D gene: .
CDR3 protein: CASSDETGGVYYDTGELFF; CDR3 DNA: TGTGCCAGCAGTGACGAGACAGGGGGCGTCTACTATGACACCGGGGAGCTGTTTTTT; clone size: .; J gene: TRBJ2-2; V gene: TRBV6-4; D gene: TRBD1
CDR3 protein: CASSPDRGRSGNTIYF; CDR3 DNA: TGTGCCAGCAGCCCGGACAGGGGCCGTTCTGGAAACACCATATATTTT; clone size: .; J gene: TRBJ1-3; V gene: TRBV5-6; D gene: TRBD1
CDR3 protein: CASSLDRGDTEAFF; CDR3 DNA: TGTGCCAGCAGCTTGGACAGGGGGGACACTGAAGCTTTCTTT; clone size: .; J gene: TRBJ1-1; V gene: TRBV7-2; D gene: TRBD1
CDR3 protein: CASSIVGTSVGGEQFF; CDR3 DNA: TGTGCCAGTAGTATAGTCGGGACTAGCGTTGGGGGTGAGCAGTTCTTC; clone size: .; J gene: TRBJ2-1; V gene: TRBV19; D gene: TRBD2